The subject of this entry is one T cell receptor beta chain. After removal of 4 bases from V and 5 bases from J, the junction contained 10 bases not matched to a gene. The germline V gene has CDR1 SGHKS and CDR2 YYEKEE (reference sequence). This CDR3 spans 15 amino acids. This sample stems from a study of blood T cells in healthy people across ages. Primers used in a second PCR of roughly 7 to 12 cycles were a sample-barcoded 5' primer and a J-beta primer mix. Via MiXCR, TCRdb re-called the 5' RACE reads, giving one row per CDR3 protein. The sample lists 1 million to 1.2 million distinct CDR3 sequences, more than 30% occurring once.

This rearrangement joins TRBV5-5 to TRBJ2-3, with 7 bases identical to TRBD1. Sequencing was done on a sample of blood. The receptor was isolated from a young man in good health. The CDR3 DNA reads TGTGCCAGCAGCCGGTCGGGACAGCTTGAAGATACGCAGTATTTT. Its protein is CASSRSGQLEDTQYF.